The entry below describes one T cell receptor (beta chain). This table comes from immunoSEQ multiplex PCR, and its TCRdb copy is limited to in-frame clones, with some not included. The sample carries some 5,000 clones, 60% to 65% recorded once. Germline V gene data show CDR1 as SGHTA and CDR2 as FQGNSA. This CDR3 contains 11 residues. Trimming took 3 bases from V and 8 from J, leaving 5 bases between them. This record comes from a study of CD4+ T cells in melanoma. V is TRBV7-2 and J is TRBJ2-1; no definite D call. The sequenced sample consisted of cells from a culture (not recorded whether cultured in vitro). This TCR derives from a human donor with melanoma. CDR3 loop: CASSFTHEQFF. For the CDR3, the DNA is TGTGCCAGCAGCTTTACGCATGAGCAGTTCTTC.